The present T cell receptor (beta chain) was sequenced within a study of response to subunit inactivated influenza vaccine. This clonotype was observed a handful of times. Per the germline V gene, CDR1 is LGHNA and CDR2 is YSLEER. The ends were cut back, 0 bases at V and 7 bases at J, with 8 bases in the middle. CDR3 size: 13 residues. MiXCR, run by TCRdb on the RT-PCR reads, gives a single entry per CDR3 protein. The repertoire includes 490,000 or so distinct CDR3 sequences, less than 10% of them detected once, and 10% to 15% sits in the top ten. The TCR was taken from a man aged 50 to 69 who received an inactivated influenza vaccine. The sequenced sample was PBMCs from blood, obtained less than 30 months after vaccination. This sequence joins TRBV4-3 and TRBJ2-3, with no clear D. The CDR3 is CASSQEGGHTQYF. CDR3 sequence (DNA): TGCGCCAGCAGCCAAGAGGGCGGTCATACGCAGTATTTT.